The next 8 T cell receptor beta chains were all read from a single sample in a study of neurological immune-mediated disorders. TCRdb itself ran the 5' RACE reads through MiXCR, one entry per CDR3 protein. This table holds about 74,000 distinct CDR3 sequences, 5.2% found once. The sample consisted of PBMCs. The receptors were sampled from a man aged 18 to 35 with multiple sclerosis.

This clonotype was recorded a few times. The J gene is TRBJ2-7, the V gene TRBV9; unclear D gene. The CDR3 is 15 amino acids. V was trimmed by 2 bases and J by 0 bases, leaving 12 bases between them. Germline loops: CDR1 SGDLS, CDR2 YYNGEE. CDR3 sequence reads: CASSVSAFSSYEQYF. Here the CDR3 DNA reads TGTGCCAGCAGCGTCTCGGCCTTCAGCTCCTACGAGCAGTACTTC. The full variable domain, completed using reference TRBV9 and TRBJ2-7, is DSGVTQTPKHLITATGQRVTLRCSPRSGDLSVYWYQQSLDQGLQFLIQYYNGEERAKGNILERFSAQQFPDLHSELNLSSLELGDSALYFCASSVSAFSSYEQYFGPGTRLTVT.

This clonotype came up many times. The V and J genes are TRBV7-2 and TRBJ1-2; the match to TRBD1 covers 9 bases. This CDR3 is built from 15 residues. Germline CDR1 SGHTA, CDR2 FQGNSA. The junction had 5 bases not matched to a gene; V was cut back by 1 base and J by 5 bases. DNA of the CDR3: TGTGCCAGCAGCTTAGGACAGGGGGGATTATATGGCTACACCTTC. Encoded protein: CASSLGQGGLYGYTF.

The V gene is TRBV18, the J gene TRBJ2-7, with 8 bases lining up with TRBD2. Unmatched junction bases numbered 22, after V lost 6 bases and J lost 6 bases. Germline assignment: CDR1 KGHSH and CDR2 LQKENI. The CDR3 spans 18 residues. CDR3 residues: CASSPSPTSGAERFEQYF. The CDR3 DNA reads TGTGCCAGCTCCCCAAGCCCCACTAGCGGAGCGGAAAGGTTCGAGCAGTACTTC.

This clonotype was observed many times. This rearrangement joins TRBV10-3 to TRBJ2-3; 10 positions match TRBD2. Per the germline V gene, CDR1 is ENHRY and CDR2 is SYGVKD. V was pared by 0 bases and J by 3 bases, with 9 bases of the junction left unmatched. This CDR3 has 18 amino acids. The CDR3 DNA reads as TGTGCCATCAGTGAGTCCTTAACAACTAGCGGGGATACAGATACGCAGTATTTT. Translation: CAISESLTTSGDTDTQYF.

This clonotype was seen ten or more times. The chain recombines TRBV10-2 with TRBJ2-7, with 11 bases aligning to TRBD2. The CDR3 has 15 amino acids. Germline V gene data show CDR1 as WSHSY and CDR2 as SAAADI. The J segment lost 5 bases and the V segment lost 2 bases, leaving 5 bases of the junction unmatched. The DNA for the CDR3 is TGCGCCAGCAGTGAGAAACTAGCGGGGGACAACGAGCAGTACTTC. Its protein product is CASSEKLAGDNEQYF.

This clonotype was found a few times. A junction end diverges from the germline sequence, so it may reflect a read error. The rearrangement links TRBV6-2 or TRBV6-3 to TRBJ1-5; tentative D call: TRBD1 (5 bases). CDR3 size: 14 residues. CDR1 and CDR2 (germline): MNHEY, SVGEGT. The CDR3 loop reads CASSYLGQNQPQNF. The CDR3 DNA sequence: TGTGCCAGCAGTTACCTGGGGCAAAATCAGCCCCAGAATTTT.

At least ten counts were recorded for this clonotype. V usage is TRBV5-1 and J usage is TRBJ1-4, with D possibly TRBD1 on 6 matching bases. This CDR3 spans 15 amino acids. The germline V gene has CDR1 SGHRS and CDR2 YFSETQ. Trimming took off 2 bases at V and 3 bases at J, with 11 bases between the two ends. CDR3 amino acids: CASSLQGSANEKLFF. CDR3 nucleotide sequence: TGCGCCAGCAGCTTACAGGGTTCAGCTAATGAAAAACTGTTTTTT.

This clonotype showed up many times. V is TRBV27 and J is TRBJ1-6, with unresolved D. Germline-derived CDR1 and CDR2 are MNHEY and SMNVEV (reference sequence). The V gene lost 3 bases and the J gene lost 3 bases, with 6 bases spanning the gap. The CDR3 length is 14 residues. CDR3 coding DNA: TGTGCCAGCAGTTTGCGGGGCTATAATTCACCCCTCCACTTT. Translation gives CASSLRGYNSPLHF.